The entry that follows covers one TCR beta chain sequence. J gave up 9 bases and V 4 bases, and 13 bases lay outside the gene matches. The CDR3 sequence is 17 residues long. The germline gives CDR1 SEHNR, CDR2 FQNEAQ (reference sequence). The data belong to a study of CD8 T cells in Susac syndrome. TCR beta was sequenced from blood CD8+ and CD4+ T cells. The RNA input was roughly 0.5 to 1 ug, and it was reverse transcribed with random hexamers. Amplification of the TCR beta CDR3 was carried out by immunoSEQ multiplex PCR, which spanned a total of 54 Vbeta and 13 Jbeta segments. Each CDR3 protein is one row after TCRdb ran MiXCR on the immunoSEQ multiplex PCR reads. The sample records just over 150,000 distinct CDR3 sequences, nearly 97% being singletons.

Sequenced sample: CD8+ T cells from PBMCs. The sequence was obtained from a human donor with multiple sclerosis. V usage is TRBV7-9 and J usage is TRBJ2-1; 12 nucleotides match TRBD2. The CDR3 here is CASSSVLAGGKGREQFF. DNA of the CDR3: TGTGCCAGCAGCTCAGTGCTAGCGGGGGGGAAGGGTCGTGAGCAGTTCTTC.